Below, one TCR beta chain is given with its context. Antigen: not known. The CDR3 loop spans 17 amino acids. The V segment lost 2 bases and the J segment 7 bases; nucleotides outside the gene matches: 13. Per the germline V gene, CDR1 is LNHNV and CDR2 is YYDKDF (reference sequence). The entry originates in a study of graft-versus-host responses after intestinal transplantation. Clones were read by immunoSEQ multiplex PCR, and TCRdb kept only the in-frame ones, dropping some. The data show over 80,000 clones, roughly 91% seen once. The study, taken as a whole, reports: Those patients showing graft-donor T cell macrochimerism displayed high graft-versus-host to host-versus-graft clonal ratios in allografts.

The specimen comprised unstimulated CD4+ T cells sorted from spleen or lymph node cells, sampled before transplant. The TCR sequence derives from a human donor who was the organ donor for an intestinal transplant. The gene calls are TRBV15 and TRBJ1-4; 7 nucleotides line up with TRBD1. The CDR3: CATSRKGAMTGLEKLFF. Here the CDR3 DNA reads TGTGCCACCAGCAGAAAGGGGGCTATGACAGGGCTTGAAAAACTGTTTTTT.